This T cell receptor (beta chain) was identified in a study of blood T cell repertoires in COVID-19. About the study: Samples taken during acute and convalescent COVID-19 were collected in the United States, Italy and Spain. The analysed material was cDNA or gDNA that came from T cells, B-cell-depleted T cells, or PBMCs.

Looked up from germline, CDR1 is ENHRY and CDR2 is SYGVKD. This CDR3 region has 15 residues. The ends were cut back, 0 bases at V and 6 bases at J, with 12 bases in the middle. Assay: immunoSEQ multiplex PCR; the TCRdb copy retains only in-frame clones and omits some. In the table there are approximately 300,000 clones, 80% to 95% of which are singletons. Seattle patients were enrolled during active infection and followed longitudinally. The chain recombines TRBV10-3 with TRBJ2-1; TRBD2 is a possible D gene (7 bases). The receptor was isolated from a woman in her 30s with COVID-19, enrolled during active disease. Sequenced: peripheral blood. CDR3 region: CAISESKGGINEQFF. The CDR3 nucleotides read TGTGCCATCAGTGAGTCGAAGGGGGGGATCAATGAGCAGTTCTTC.